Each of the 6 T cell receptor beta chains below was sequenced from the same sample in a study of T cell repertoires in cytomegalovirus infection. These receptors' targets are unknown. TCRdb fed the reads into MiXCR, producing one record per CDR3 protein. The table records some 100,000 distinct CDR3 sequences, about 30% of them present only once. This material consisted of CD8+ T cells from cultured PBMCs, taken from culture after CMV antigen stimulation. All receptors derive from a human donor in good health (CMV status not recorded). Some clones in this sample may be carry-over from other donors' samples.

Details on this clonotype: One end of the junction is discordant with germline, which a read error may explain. This chain's CDR3 is CTSSLASGGAIEAFF. The CDR3 nucleotides are TGTACCAGCAGTTTAGCGTCAGGGGGCGCGATTGAAGCTTTCTTT. V usage is TRBV12-3 or TRBV12-4 and J usage is TRBJ1-1, with 8 bases aligning to TRBD1. This CDR3 spans 15 amino acids.

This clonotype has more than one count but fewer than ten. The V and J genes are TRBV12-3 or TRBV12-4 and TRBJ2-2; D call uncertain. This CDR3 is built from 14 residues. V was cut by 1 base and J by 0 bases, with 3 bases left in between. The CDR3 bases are TGTGCCAGCAGTTTAGAGGCGAACACCGGGGAGCTGTTTTTT. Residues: CASSLEANTGELFF.

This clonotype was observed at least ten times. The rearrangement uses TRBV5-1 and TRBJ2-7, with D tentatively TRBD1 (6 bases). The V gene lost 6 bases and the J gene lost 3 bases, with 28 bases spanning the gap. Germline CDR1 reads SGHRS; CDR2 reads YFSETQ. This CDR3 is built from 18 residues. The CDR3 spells CASNAINADVVGGYEQYF. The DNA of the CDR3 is TGCGCCAGCAACGCTATAAACGCCGATGTGGTAGGGGGCTACGAGCAGTACTTC.

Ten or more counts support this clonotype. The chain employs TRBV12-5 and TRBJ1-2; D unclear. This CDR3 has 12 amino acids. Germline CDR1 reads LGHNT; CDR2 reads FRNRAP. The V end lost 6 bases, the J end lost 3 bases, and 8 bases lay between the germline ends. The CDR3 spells CASGDRYYGYTF. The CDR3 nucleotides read TGTGCTAGTGGAGACCGTTACTATGGCTACACCTTC.

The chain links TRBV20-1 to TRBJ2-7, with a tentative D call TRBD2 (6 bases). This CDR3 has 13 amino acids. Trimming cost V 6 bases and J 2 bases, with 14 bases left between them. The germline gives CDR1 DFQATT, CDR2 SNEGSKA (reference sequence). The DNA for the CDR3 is TGCAGTGCAGTGGGACTGTACACCTACGAGCAGTACTTC. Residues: CSAVGLYTYEQYF.

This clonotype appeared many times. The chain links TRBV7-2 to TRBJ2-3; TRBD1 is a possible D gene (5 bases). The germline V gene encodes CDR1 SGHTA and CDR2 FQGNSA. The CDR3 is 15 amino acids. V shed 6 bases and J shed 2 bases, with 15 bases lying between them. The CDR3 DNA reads TGTGCCAGCAGATTTGACCCGACAGTCACAGATACGCAGTATTTT. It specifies CASRFDPTVTDTQYF.